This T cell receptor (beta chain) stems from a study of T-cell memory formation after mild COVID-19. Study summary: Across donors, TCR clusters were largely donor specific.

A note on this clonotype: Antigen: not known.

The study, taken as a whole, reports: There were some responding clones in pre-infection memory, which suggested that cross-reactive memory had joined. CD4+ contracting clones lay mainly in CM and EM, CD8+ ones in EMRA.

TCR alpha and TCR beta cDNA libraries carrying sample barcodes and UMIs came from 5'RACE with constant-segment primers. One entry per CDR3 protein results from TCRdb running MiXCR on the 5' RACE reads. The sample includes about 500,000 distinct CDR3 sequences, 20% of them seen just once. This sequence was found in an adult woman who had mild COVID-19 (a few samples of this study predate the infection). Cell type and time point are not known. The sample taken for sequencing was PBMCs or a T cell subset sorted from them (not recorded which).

As DNA, the CDR3 is TGCGCCAGCAGCTCCGCTAGCGGGGGGGGCTACGAGCAGTACTTC. Its translation: CASSSASGGGYEQYF. The chain carries TRBV5-1 and TRBJ2-7, with 12 bases aligning to TRBD2. This CDR3 contains 15 residues. J gave up 3 bases and V 3 bases, and 4 bases lay outside the gene matches. Germline V lookup: CDR1 SGHRS, CDR2 YFSETQ. The full variable domain, completed using reference TRBV5-1 and TRBJ2-7, is KAGVTQTPRYLIKTRGQQVTLSCSPISGHRSVSWYQQTPGQGLQFLFEYFSETQRNKGNFPGRFSGRQFSNSRSEMNVSTLELGDSALYLCASSSASGGGYEQYFGPGTRLTVT.